These 30 T cell receptor beta chains share one sample of origin, sequenced in a study of Ad26.COV2.S vaccination and SARS-CoV-2 variants. Sample treatment: around 19 received Ad26.COV2.S at low or high dose, single or two shots; roughly 5 received placebo; per-sample allocation not given. Specimens were obtained on day 63 following the first vaccine or placebo injection. Generated by immunoSEQ multiplex PCR, the TCRdb table keeps only in-frame clones and is missing some. The sample carries roughly 700,000 clones, around 92% recorded once. Specimen: peripheral blood, collected in a trial of Ad26.COV2.S vaccine versus placebo. These receptors all stem from a person aged 18-60 years who received the Ad26.COV2.S COVID-19 vaccine or a placebo.

The gene calls are TRBV25-1 and TRBJ1-2; a possible D gene is TRBD1 (5 bases). The germline V and J ends were trimmed by 4 bases and 4 bases, with 10 bases remaining between them. Germline V gives CDR1 MGHDK, CDR2 SYGVNS. The CDR3 has 13 residues. The CDR3 DNA sequence: TGTGCCAGCAGTGCGCAGGGAAGCTATGGCTACACCTTC. Translating gives CASSAQGSYGYTF.

This chain joins TRBV13 and TRBJ2-7; 10 bases are a match to TRBD1. V was clipped by 0 bases and J by 8 bases; unmatched bases: 7. From germline, CDR1 is PRHDT and CDR2 FYEKMQ (reference sequence). CDR3 length: 15 amino acids. The DNA of the CDR3 is TGTGCCAGCAGCTTAGGCCGGGGGACAGGGGCGAAGCAGTACTTC. Translation: CASSLGRGTGAKQYF.

J is TRBJ1-1 and V is TRBV18; possible D gene TRBD1, 6 bases. In germline, CDR1 is KGHSH, CDR2 LQKENI. Trimming took 4 bases from V and 2 from J, leaving 14 bases between them. This CDR3 comprises 15 residues. CDR3 coding DNA: TGTGCCAGCTCACAACAACAGGGAGGCAACACTGAAGCTTTCTTT. It encodes CASSQQQGGNTEAFF.

The count of this clone is one. The chain combines TRBV20-1 with TRBJ1-3; TRBD1 agrees at 7 bases. The CDR3 runs to 14 residues. Germline CDR1 and CDR2: DFQATT and SNEGSKA (reference sequence). Trimming took 3 bases from V and 4 from J; bases not matched to a gene: 6. The CDR3 region is CSASNDRAGNTIYF. DNA of the CDR3: TGCAGTGCTAGTAACGACAGGGCCGGAAACACCATATATTTT.

The gene calls are TRBV25-1 and TRBJ2-7; D is unresolved. V lost 4 bases to trimming and J lost 7 bases, with 11 bases between them. The CDR3 totals 12 residues. Germline CDR1 is MGHDK and CDR2 is SYGVNS. In DNA, the CDR3 is TGTGCCAGCAGTGGGAAGGCTGTGGAGCAGTACTTC. Translation: CASSGKAVEQYF.

This rearrangement joins TRBV7-9 to TRBJ2-1, with a tentative D call TRBD1 (5 bases). Germline V gene data show CDR1 as SEHNR and CDR2 as FQNEAQ (reference sequence). Trimming removed 3 bases from V and 6 bases from J, with 12 bases in between. This CDR3 has 14 amino acids. The CDR3 DNA is TGTGCCAGCAGCTTCAAGACAGATAGCAATGAGCAGTTCTTC. Translating gives CASSFKTDSNEQFF. Complete variable domain (other parts from reference TRBV7-9 and TRBJ2-1): DTGVSQNPRHKITKRGQNVTFRCDPISEHNRLYWYRQTLGQGPEFLTYFQNEAQLEKSRLLSDRFSAERPKGSFSTLEIQRTEQGDSAMYLCASSFKTDSNEQFFGPGTRLTVL.

The chain is built from TRBV5-1 and TRBJ1-2, with no clear D. The CDR3 totals 14 residues. Germline CDR1 SGHRS, CDR2 YFSETQ. V was trimmed by 1 base and J by 4 bases, leaving 11 bases between them. CDR3 DNA: TGCGCCAGCAGCTTGTTAGTGGGAGGCTATGGCTACACCTTC. The encoded protein is CASSLLVGGYGYTF.

The chain is built from TRBV7-9 and TRBJ1-2; D is perhaps TRBD1 (5 bases). Trimming pared 1 base from V and 8 bases from J, leaving 14 bases between. The CDR3 has 14 amino acids. Per germline, CDR1 SEHNR and CDR2 FQNEAQ (reference sequence). In DNA form, the CDR3 reads TGTGCCAGCAGCTTAGGTATAGGGGCAGGCGGCTACACCTTC. Amino acids: CASSLGIGAGGYTF.

The rearrangement uses TRBV30 and TRBJ1-2, with D perhaps matching TRBD1 (5 bases). Per germline, CDR1 GTSNPN and CDR2 SVGIG (reference sequence). The CDR3 extends over 12 amino acids. V lost 0 bases, J lost 6 bases, and 8 bases lay in between. In DNA, the CDR3 is TGTGCCTGGAGTGTGGGGGAGAATGGCTACACCTTC. Residues: CAWSVGENGYTF.

V gene TRBV7-2 combines with J gene TRBJ2-5, with 11 bases identical to TRBD2. Trimming cost V 2 bases and J 5 bases; bases outside gene matches: 1. This CDR3 region has 14 residues. Germline assignment: CDR1 SGHTA and CDR2 FQGNSA. For the CDR3, the DNA is TGTGCCAGCAGCTTACGGACTAGCGGGGAGACCCAGTACTTC. This translates into CASSLRTSGETQYF. Based on the CDR3 plus reference TRBV7-2 and TRBJ2-5, the full variable domain is GAGVSQSPSNKVTEKGKDVELRCDPISGHTALYWYRQSLGQGLEFLIYFQGNSAPDKSGLPSDRFSAERTGGSVSTLTIQRTQQEDSAVYLCASSLRTSGETQYFGPGTRLLVL.

The chain carries TRBV2 and TRBJ2-5; 12 bases are a match to TRBD2. Germline lookup yields CDR1 SNHLY and CDR2 FYNNEI. With V trimmed by 7 bases and J by 0 bases, 3 bases remained unmatched. This CDR3 is 15 amino acids long. The CDR3 DNA reads TGTGCCAGCACCCGGACTAGCGGGAACCAAGAGACCCAGTACTTC. Its translation is CASTRTSGNQETQYF.

V is TRBV6-5 and J is TRBJ1-2; 7 positions match TRBD1. V was clipped by 4 bases and J by 7 bases; unmatched bases: 9. Germline V lookup: CDR1 MNHEY, CDR2 SVGAGI. CDR3 length: 14 residues. The CDR3 DNA is TGTGCCAGCAGTTCCCCGACTGAGGGGGCTGGCTACACCTTC. Its protein product is CASSSPTEGAGYTF.

This chain links TRBV9 with TRBJ1-3, with TRBD1 as a possible D gene (6 bases). The germline CDR1 and CDR2 sequences are SGDLS and YYNGEE. This CDR3 spans 15 amino acids. V was clipped by 3 bases and J by 0 bases, with 10 bases between them. As DNA, the CDR3 is TGTGCCAGCAGCGCGCAACAGGGCTCTGGAAACACCATATATTTT. Translation: CASSAQQGSGNTIYF.

The genes are TRBV5-4 and TRBJ2-1; 8 positions match TRBD2. The CDR3 consists of 17 residues. V gave up 5 bases and J gave up 4 bases; unmatched junction bases: 14. The germline gives CDR1 SGHNT, CDR2 YYREEE (reference sequence). The CDR3 loop is CASSRTISGRGYNEQFF. The CDR3 bases are TGTGCCAGCAGTCGAACGATAAGCGGGAGAGGGTACAATGAGCAGTTCTTC.

This chain connects TRBV24-1 to TRBJ2-2, with 7 bases lining up with TRBD1. CDR3 size: 17 residues. The germline V gene has CDR1 KGHDR and CDR2 SFDVKD. Trimming took 4 bases from V and 6 from J; bases not matched to a gene: 13. In nucleotides, the CDR3 is TGTGCCACCAGTGAGCCCGTCACAGGGGATCACGCCGGGGAGCTGTTTTTT. This codes for CATSEPVTGDHAGELFF.

The chain couples TRBV2 to TRBJ2-2; D remains unclear. Trimming stripped 1 base from V and 7 bases from J, with 10 bases between. The CDR3 sequence is 14 residues long. CDR1 and CDR2 (germline): SNHLY, FYNNEI. The CDR3: CASSEVTAGGELFF. In DNA, the CDR3 is TGTGCCAGCAGTGAAGTAACGGCAGGCGGGGAGCTGTTTTTT. Variable domain in full (rest from reference TRBV2 and TRBJ2-2): EPEVTQTPSHQVTQMGQEVILRCVPISNHLYFYWYRQILGQKVEFLVSFYNNEISEKSEIFDDQFSVERPDGSNFTLKIRSTKLEDSAMYFCASSEVTAGGELFFGEGSRLTVL.

This rearrangement joins TRBV25-1 to TRBJ2-1; perhaps TRBD1 as D (6 bases). V gave up 5 bases and J gave up 4 bases, with 15 bases separating them. Germline values: CDR1 MGHDK, CDR2 SYGVNS. The CDR3 runs to 15 residues. The CDR3 nucleotides read TGTGCCAGCAGTAAACCAGACAGGAATTACAATGAGCAGTTCTTC. This codes for CASSKPDRNYNEQFF. Using reference TRBV25-1 and TRBJ2-1 for the parts outside the CDR3, the full variable domain is EADIYQTPRYLVIGTGKKITLECSQTMGHDKMYWYQQDPGMELHLIHYSYGVNSTEKGDLSSESTVSRIRTEHFPLTLESARPSHTSQYLCASSKPDRNYNEQFFGPGTRLTVL.

The chain couples TRBV6-5 to TRBJ2-5; 8 positions agree with TRBD1. Trimming cost V 4 bases and J 3 bases; bases outside gene matches: 1. Germline lookup yields CDR1 MNHEY and CDR2 SVGAGI. This CDR3 region has 13 residues. The CDR3 is CASSLTGEETQYF. In nucleotides, the CDR3 is TGTGCCAGCAGTTTGACAGGGGAAGAGACCCAGTACTTC.

This clone showed up just once. The chain links TRBV4-1 to TRBJ2-5, with D perhaps matching TRBD2 (7 bases). The germline V gene has CDR1 MGHRA and CDR2 YSYEKL. The CDR3 sequence is 15 residues long. Between the trimmed V and J ends, which lost 1 base and 5 bases, there was a span of 14 bases. CDR3 nucleotide sequence: TGCGCCAGCAGCCAAGCATGGGGGGGCGAGGAGACCCAGTACTTC. Protein product: CASSQAWGGEETQYF.

The chain recombines TRBV28 with TRBJ2-7; maybe TRBD2 (5 bases). This CDR3 contains 13 residues. Germline CDR1 reads MDHEN; CDR2 reads SYDVKM. Trimming took 7 bases from V and 5 from J, leaving 15 bases between them. The CDR3 here is CASTTLGSNEQYF. As DNA, the CDR3 is TGTGCCAGCACCACCCTGGGGAGCAACGAGCAGTACTTC.

The V call is TRBV18, the J call TRBJ1-4, with D possibly being TRBD1 (6 bases). The CDR3 is 14 amino acids. CDR1 is KGHSH and CDR2 is LQKENI in the germline V gene. V lost 4 bases, J lost 3 bases, and 9 bases lay in between. The CDR3 reads CASSLSGANEKLFF. The CDR3 nucleotides are TGTGCCAGCTCACTTTCAGGGGCTAATGAAAAACTGTTTTTT.

The chain links TRBV6-5 to TRBJ2-1, with 8 nucleotides matching TRBD2. CDR3 length equals 16 residues. Per the germline V gene, CDR1 is MNHEY and CDR2 is SVGAGI. The trim removed 4 bases at V and 1 base at J, leaving 6 bases unmatched. The CDR3 coding sequence is TGTGCCAGCAGTTCCATGGCTAGCGGGTCCTACAATGAGCAGTTCTTC. Amino acid sequence: CASSSMASGSYNEQFF.

V gene TRBV9 combines with J gene TRBJ2-1; a possible D gene is TRBD2 (6 bases). Germline loops: CDR1 SGDLS, CDR2 YYNGEE. The CDR3 has 14 amino acids. V was pared by 0 bases and J by 8 bases, with 12 bases between. CDR3 sequence reads: CASSVGRGYDEQFF. The CDR3 DNA follows: TGTGCCAGCAGCGTAGGGAGGGGTTACGATGAGCAGTTCTTC.

V is TRBV7-2 and J is TRBJ2-7, with D perhaps assigned TRBD1 or TRBD2 (5 bases each). The CDR3 has 15 residues. The V end lost 4 bases, the J end lost 2 bases, and 15 bases lay between the germline ends. Germline CDR1 and CDR2: SGHTA and FQGNSA. The CDR3 protein is CASSSGRGPTYEQYF. CDR3 in DNA: TGTGCCAGCAGCTCGGGTAGGGGACCCACCTACGAGCAGTACTTC.

As concerns this clone: The sample has other DNA sequences that encode this CDR3 too. V is TRBV19 and J is TRBJ2-7, with 8 positions matching TRBD1. The germline gives CDR1 LNHDA, CDR2 SQIVND (reference sequence). Trimming at V came to 7 bases and at J to 2 bases, leaving 1 base not matched to a gene. CDR3 length: 12 amino acids. CDR3 region: CASMDRAYEQYF. The CDR3 DNA follows: TGTGCCAGTATGGACAGGGCCTACGAGCAGTACTTC.

The CDR3 DNA reads TGTGCCAGCAGCCCCGGGACAGGGGTGGACCAGCCCCAGCATTTT. It is translated as CASSPGTGVDQPQHF. The chain carries TRBV7-6 and TRBJ1-5, with TRBD1 identical over 10 bases. Trimming took 5 bases from V and 7 from J; bases not matched to a gene: 8. Germline CDR1 is SGHVS and CDR2 is FNYEAQ. The CDR3 spans 15 residues.

The chain carries TRBV5-6 and TRBJ2-2; TRBD1 agrees at 8 bases. The CDR3 covers 15 residues. V dropped 2 bases and J dropped 4; count of bases not matched to a gene: 4. In germline, CDR1 is SGHDT, CDR2 YYEEEE. The CDR3 nucleotides read TGTGCCAGCAGCTTTCAGGGGGCGCTCACCGGGGAGCTGTTTTTT. Translating gives CASSFQGALTGELFF.

The chain uses TRBV9 and TRBJ2-7; D not resolved. CDR1 and CDR2 (germline): SGDLS, YYNGEE. V was cut by 3 bases and J by 0 bases, with 10 bases left in between. The CDR3 is 14 residues long. Written as DNA, the CDR3 is TGTGCCAGCAGCGCGGATATCAGCTCCTACGAGCAGTACTTC. Protein product: CASSADISSYEQYF.

To note about this clone: Given a much more abundant clone one base away, this may be a read error. DNA of the CDR3: TGTGCCAGCAGGAAAACCGGGACACCAGCAACTAATGAAAAACTGTTTTTT. Translated: CASRKTGTPATNEKLFF. J is TRBJ1-4 and V is TRBV27, with TRBD1 as a possible D gene (6 bases). CDR3 length equals 17 residues. Germline V CDR1 and CDR2: MNHEY, SMNVEV (reference sequence). Trimming pared 6 bases from V and 0 bases from J, leaving 17 bases between.

This chain connects TRBV20-1 to TRBJ1-2; TRBD1 might be the D (5 bases). V shed 1 base and J shed 8 bases, with 8 bases lying between them. Germline V gene sequence: CDR1 DFQATT, CDR2 SNEGSKA (reference sequence). CDR3 length equals 11 residues. The DNA of the CDR3 is TGCAGTGCTAGAGGGGACCCCGGCTACACCTTC. Its protein product is CSARGDPGYTF.